These 27 T cell receptor beta chains share one sample of origin, sequenced in a study of CD8+ T cells in alopecia areata listed by TCRdb under 2018. Pooled mouse cutaneous lymph node cells were stained for CD4, CD8alpha, NKG2D, NKG2ACE and other markers and were then sorted on a BD Influx. Preparation of the library involved the immunoSEQ multiplex PCR assay. RNA was extracted from all samples and reverse transcribed into cDNA as template for TCR sequencing. TCRdb's version of the immuneACCESS table is confined to in-frame rearrangements and falls short of the full clone set. An unresolved V gene accounts for under half of the shortfall where checked; the remainder is of unknown origin. This sample includes 250,000 or so clones, and none of them was observed just once. In total, the top ten clones hold 0.9% to 1.5% of the sample. The sequenced sample consisted of CD4+ T cells sorted from a lymph node. These TCRs come from a C3H/HeJ mouse with alopecia areata. The MHC haplotype for this mouse line is H2-k.

A remark on this clone: Mouse gene names and germline throughout. The read ends 4 residues shy of where the CDR3 ends; the end is completed using the germline J gene. Distinct nucleotide sequences in the sample also encode this CDR3. This chain uses TRBV19 with TRBJ1-2; possible D gene TRBD1, 6 bases. The V end was cut by 2 bases, the J end by 0 bases, with 11 bases between. The CDR3 spans 15 residues. Germline values: CDR1 FNHDT, CDR2 SITEND (reference sequence). The CDR3 here is CASSMRGAANSDYTF. CDR3 DNA (partial): TGTGCCAGCAGTATGAGGGGGGCGGCAAACTCC.

This clone was counted only a few times. The genes are named according to mouse. The read comes to an end 4 residues before the CDR3 does, leaving the germline J gene to fill in the end. Within the sample, other DNA sequences also encode this same CDR3. This chain connects TRBV13-3 to TRBJ1-2; D remains unclear. The CDR3 runs to 13 residues. Germline V gives CDR1 NNHDY, CDR2 SYVADS. Trimming pared 0 bases from V and 2 bases from J, leaving 5 bases between. CDR3: CASSDAQNSDYTF. The covered CDR3 bases are TGTGCCAGCAGTGATGCACAGAACTCC.

This clone was observed a handful of times. Genes here carry mouse names. The DNA ends 4 residues before the CDR3 does, and the rest of the CDR3 is filled in from the germline J gene. V and J are TRBV13-1 and TRBJ2-4, with TRBD2 identical over 7 bases. CDR1 NSHNY and CDR2 SYGAGN come from the germline V gene. V gave up 1 base and J gave up 0 bases; unmatched junction bases: 2. The CDR3 runs 15 residues. The CDR3 region is CASSDRGGSQNTLYF. CDR3 DNA, as far as it was read: TGTGCCAGCAGTGATCGGGGGGGGAGTCAAAAC.

Of note for this clone: Each gene name is a mouse one. The CDR3 is cut off 3 residues early in the read; its end comes from the germline J gene. This chain connects TRBV19 to TRBJ1-6, with TRBD1 as a possible D gene (6 bases). TRBJ1-6 is an ORF; its function is uncertain. CDR3 length: 13 amino acids. V was pared by 5 bases and J by 9 bases, with 12 bases between. Germline V gene sequence: CDR1 FNHDT, CDR2 SITEND (reference sequence). The CDR3 reads CASREQGISPLYF. Partial CDR3 DNA: TGTGCCAGCAGAGAGCAGGGGATTTCGCCC.

This clone was observed a handful of times. Here the gene names and germline are mouse. The read falls 4 residues short of the CDR3 end, and the missing part is taken from the germline J gene. The chain recombines TRBV19 with TRBJ1-2; 8 bases agree with TRBD1. From germline, CDR1 is FNHDT and CDR2 SITEND (reference sequence). The CDR3 spans 14 residues. Germline trimming cut 5 bases from V and 0 bases from J; bases unmatched to any gene: 3. Partial CDR3 DNA: TGTGCCAGCAGGCAGGGGGCGTCAAACTCC. Protein sequence: CASRQGASNS. The whole CDR3 is CASRQGASNSDYTF. Full variable domain (outside the CDR3, taken from reference TRBV19 and TRBJ1-2): GGIITQTPKFLIGQEGQKLTLKCQQNFNHDTMYWYRQDSGKGLRLIYYSITENDLQKGDLSEGYDASREKKSSFSLTVTSAQKNEMAVFLCASRQGASNSDYTFGSGTRLLVI.

On this clone: Germline and genes: mouse. The DNA ends 4 residues before the CDR3 does, and the rest of the CDR3 is filled in from the germline J gene. This rearrangement joins TRBV1 to TRBJ2-2; D is perhaps TRBD2 (5 bases). Germline values: CDR1 NSQYPW, CDR2 LRSPGD (reference sequence). CDR3 length equals 13 residues. Trimming took off 1 base at V and 5 bases at J, with 5 bases between the two ends. CDR3 DNA, as far as it was read: TGCACCTGCAGTGCAGCTGGGACCGGG. Amino acid sequence: CTCSAAGTG. The complete CDR3 reads CTCSAAGTGQLYF.

The sample holds a few counts of this clone. Genes and germline come from the mouse. The read finishes 4 residues shy of the CDR3 end, and the germline J gene is used to complete it. The chain employs TRBV3 and TRBJ2-1; 7 nucleotides agree with TRBD2. The V gene's germline CDR1 is SNHLY and CDR2 FYNGKV (reference sequence). With 0 bases clipped from V and 5 bases from J, the junction kept 4 bases outside the gene matches. The CDR3 is made up of 15 amino acids. The sequenced CDR3 bases are TGTGCCAGCAGCTTAGCGGGGCTGGGGGATGCT. It translates to CASSLAGLGDA. The whole CDR3 protein reads CASSLAGLGDAEQFF.

This clone was counted a few times. The listed genes are named as in mouse. The CDR3 region is CTCSAGHFANSDYTF. CDR3 bases read: TGCACCTGCAGTGCCGGACATTTTGCAAACTCC. The chain is built from TRBV1 and TRBJ1-2; tentative D call: TRBD1 (5 bases). The CDR3 goes on 4 residues after the read ends, and that part is filled in from the germline J gene. The germline V gene encodes CDR1 NSQYPW and CDR2 LRSPGD (reference sequence). This CDR3 has 15 amino acids. V was clipped by 3 bases and J by 0 bases, with 11 bases between them. The whole variable domain, remainder taken from reference TRBV1 and TRBJ1-2, is VTLLEQNPRWRLVPRGQAVNLRCILKNSQYPWMSWYQQDLQKQLQWLFTLRSPGDKEVKSLPGADYLATRVTDTELRLQVANMSQGRTLYCTCSAGHFANSDYTFGSGTRLLVI.

Comment on this clone: Gene names refer to mouse genes. The read terminates 4 residues before the CDR3 end, so the remaining end is supplied by the germline J gene. The chain recombines TRBV19 with TRBJ2-3; D is uncertain. Trimming stripped 2 bases from V and 0 bases from J, with 7 bases between. The CDR3 runs to 14 residues. Germline CDR1 FNHDT, CDR2 SITEND (reference sequence). The CDR3 sequence: CASSMPTSAETLYF. The part of the CDR3 DNA that was read is TGTGCCAGCAGTATGCCAACTAGTGCAGAA.

As concerns this clone: Mouse germline and gene names are used. Read sequence stops 4 residues before the CDR3 end, and the germline J gene provides the missing end. This rearrangement joins TRBV19 to TRBJ1-2, with D maybe TRBD1 (5 bases). Trimming left V 1 base short and J 0 bases short, with 7 bases between. There are 14 residues in the CDR3. CDR1 and CDR2 from the germline V gene are FNHDT and SITEND (reference sequence). Here the CDR3 reads CASSISGTNSDYTF. CDR3 DNA (partial): TGTGCCAGCAGTATATCAGGGACAAACTCC.

Concerning this clone itself: Gene names are mouse gene names. The read is 4 residues too short to cover the CDR3 end, so that end is filled in from the germline J gene. The same CDR3 also results from other DNA sequences found in this sample. This chain uses TRBV13-1 with TRBJ2-5; 8 bases line up with TRBD2. The CDR3 totals 14 residues. V dropped 3 bases and J dropped 0; count of bases not matched to a gene: 0. Germline CDR1 is NSHNY and CDR2 is SYGAGN. The CDR3 loop is CASSAGGNQDTQYF. The CDR3 DNA, read in part, is TGTGCCAGCAGTGCTGGGGGGAACCAAGAC.

Worth noting for this clone: The gene names here belong to mouse. The read comes to an end 4 residues before the CDR3 does, leaving the germline J gene to fill in the end. The chain couples TRBV31 to TRBJ1-1; D might be TRBD1 (6 bases). The CDR3 is 12 residues long. The germline gives CDR1 GKSSPN, CDR2 SITVG. The sequenced CDR3 bases are TGTGCCTGGAGCCTTAGACAGGCA. Translating gives CAWSLRQA. The full CDR3 is CAWSLRQAEVFF. The full variable domain, in which reference TRBV31 and TRBJ1-1 provide the parts outside the CDR3, is AQTIHQWPVAEIKAVGSPLSLGCTIKGKSSPNLYWYWQATGGTLQQLFYSITVGQVESVVQLNLSASRPKDDQFILSTEKLLLSHSGFYLCAWSLRQAEVFFGKGTRLTVV.

In its sample, this clone was seen a few times. Each gene name is a mouse one. The sequenced CDR3 bases are TGTGCCAGCAGTGATAAGGGGACAGAAAACACCGGG. This gives the protein CASSDKGTENTG. The whole CDR3 protein is CASSDKGTENTGQLYF. This chain connects TRBV13-1 to TRBJ2-2, with TRBD1 identical over 7 bases. The observed sequence ends 4 residues before the CDR3 terminus, with the missing tail filled in from the germline J gene. V lost 1 base, J lost 1 base, and 4 bases stayed unmatched. CDR1 is NSHNY, CDR2 SYGAGN, per germline. The CDR3 extends over 16 amino acids.

A few counts support this clone. At one boundary the junction diverges from the germline segment, which might be a read error. Gene names refer to mouse genes. The sequence runs out 4 residues before the end of the CDR3; the remainder is reconstructed from the germline J gene. This sample also contains other DNA sequences that code for the same CDR3. This chain connects TRBV19 to TRBJ2-2, with 8 nucleotides matching TRBD2. The CDR3 length is 15 residues. The V gene's germline CDR1 is FNHDT and CDR2 SITEND (reference sequence). The CDR3 protein is CASSIWGENTGQLYF. CDR3 DNA, as far as it was read: TGCGCCAGCAGTATCTGGGGGGAAAACACCGGG. The variable domain in full, completed from reference TRBV19 and TRBJ2-2, reads GGIITQTPKFLIGQEGQKLTLKCQQNFNHDTMYWYRQDSGKGLRLIYYSITENDLQKGDLSEGYDASREKKSSFSLTVTSAQKNEMAVFLCASSIWGENTGQLYFGEGSKLTVL.

Notes on this clone: Gene names are mouse gene names. The read terminates 4 residues before the CDR3 end, so the remaining end is supplied by the germline J gene. V gene TRBV13-1 combines with J gene TRBJ2-1; D is perhaps TRBD1 (5 bases). With 0 bases removed from V and 0 bases from J, the gap between germline ends came to 13 bases. The CDR3 runs to 17 residues. In germline, CDR1 is NSHNY, CDR2 SYGAGN. The DNA read from the CDR3 is TGTGCCAGCAGTGATGCACCCGGCAGGGTTAACTATGCT. This translates into CASSDAPGRVNYA. The whole CDR3 reads CASSDAPGRVNYAEQFF.

In the case of this clone: These gene names are mouse names. The CDR3 goes on 4 residues after the read ends, and that part is filled in from the germline J gene. The rearrangement joins TRBV5 to TRBJ1-1, with D possibly matching TRBD1 (6 bases). This CDR3 region has 13 residues. Germline V lookup: CDR1 LGHNA, CDR2 YNLKQL (reference sequence). CDR3 loop: CASSQTGHAEVFF. CDR3 DNA, as far as it was read: TGTGCCAGCAGCCAAACGGGACACGCA.

With respect to this clone: Gene names follow the mouse nomenclature. The read ends 4 residues before the CDR3 terminus; that terminus is restored from the germline J gene. The chain combines TRBV19 with TRBJ2-5; D perhaps matches TRBD1 (6 bases). Germline V gene sequence: CDR1 FNHDT, CDR2 SITEND (reference sequence). This CDR3 region has 13 residues. CDR3 DNA (partial): TGTGCCAGCAGTCACAGGGAGGGAGAC. Translation gives CASSHREGD. The entire CDR3 protein is CASSHREGDTQYF.

Notes on this clone: All gene names here are mouse names. The CDR3 goes on 4 residues after the read ends, and that part is filled in from the germline J gene. This sequence joins TRBV19 and TRBJ2-1; possible D gene TRBD2, 6 bases. V was pared by 1 base and J by 5 bases, with 13 bases between. The CDR3 spans 15 residues. Germline V gives CDR1 FNHDT, CDR2 SITEND (reference sequence). The CDR3 bases that were read are TGTGCCAGCAGTATACCGGGGGGTGGGAATGCT. Encoded protein: CASSIPGGGNA. The full CDR3 reads CASSIPGGGNAEQFF. Based on the CDR3 plus reference TRBV19 and TRBJ2-1, the full variable domain is GGIITQTPKFLIGQEGQKLTLKCQQNFNHDTMYWYRQDSGKGLRLIYYSITENDLQKGDLSEGYDASREKKSSFSLTVTSAQKNEMAVFLCASSIPGGGNAEQFFGPGTRLTVL.

Concerning this clone: Any gene name here is a mouse gene name. The CDR3 region is CASSFVGGTEQFF. The CDR3 DNA, read in part, is TGTGCCAGCAGTTTTGTGGGGGGGACT. The V and J genes are TRBV14 and TRBJ2-1; 8 nucleotides align to TRBD2. Read data end 4 residues before the CDR3 end; the end is taken from the germline J gene. CDR3 size: 13 residues. Germline CDR1 SGHDT, CDR2 FRDEAV.

About this clone: These gene names are mouse names. The read gets to within 4 residues of the CDR3 end, and the germline J gene fills in the rest. V usage is TRBV5 and J usage is TRBJ2-7, with 10 bases identical to TRBD1. Germline-derived CDR1 and CDR2 are LGHNA and YNLKQL (reference sequence). The CDR3 consists of 12 residues. The CDR3 bases that were read are TGTGCCAGCAGGGGGACAGGGGAT. It is translated as CASRGTGD. The whole CDR3 region reads CASRGTGDEQYF.

There are a few counts of this clone. Gene labels here are mouse ones. From the germline J gene comes the end of the CDR3, since the read stops 4 residues before it. The J gene is TRBJ2-1, the V gene TRBV19; 11 bases align to TRBD2. Germline values: CDR1 FNHDT, CDR2 SITEND (reference sequence). After removal of 6 bases from V and 3 bases from J, the junction contained 2 bases not matched to a gene. CDR3 size: 14 residues. CDR3 amino acids: CASIDWGGYAEQFF. Partial CDR3 DNA: TGTGCCAGCATCGACTGGGGGGGCTATGCT. Full variable domain (missing parts from reference TRBV19 and TRBJ2-1): GGIITQTPKFLIGQEGQKLTLKCQQNFNHDTMYWYRQDSGKGLRLIYYSITENDLQKGDLSEGYDASREKKSSFSLTVTSAQKNEMAVFLCASIDWGGYAEQFFGPGTRLTVL.

This clone has more than one count but fewer than ten. The listed genes are named as in mouse. The CDR3 goes on 4 residues after the read ends, and that part is filled in from the germline J gene. The chain combines TRBV17 with TRBJ2-2; 8 positions match TRBD1. This CDR3 spans 15 amino acids. In germline, CDR1 is MNHDT, CDR2 YYDKIL. J was trimmed by 2 bases and V by 6 bases; bases with no gene match: 5. The sequenced part of the CDR3 DNA is TGTGCTAGCAGCCTCCAGGGGGCCAACACCGGG. The encoded protein is CASSLQGANTG. The whole CDR3 reads CASSLQGANTGQLYF.

A word on this clone: The listed genes are named as in mouse. Read data end 4 residues before the CDR3 end; the end is taken from the germline J gene. The chain employs TRBV5 and TRBJ2-5; 9 bases line up with TRBD1. The germline V gene has CDR1 LGHNA and CDR2 YNLKQL (reference sequence). CDR3 size: 14 residues. Incomplete CDR3 DNA: TGTGCCAGCAGCCAAGCCGGGACAGGGGAC. Translating gives CASSQAGTGD. The whole CDR3 reads CASSQAGTGDTQYF.

This clone has a handful of counts. Gene names are the mouse ones. The CDR3 is cut off 4 residues early in the read; its end comes from the germline J gene. The chain recombines TRBV5 with TRBJ2-7; D gene ambiguous. The CDR3 contains 13 residues. Germline V lookup: CDR1 LGHNA, CDR2 YNLKQL (reference sequence). V dropped 0 bases and J dropped 0 bases, with 3 bases sitting between them. The CDR3 bases that were read are TGTGCCAGCAGCCAAGACTTCTCCTAT. Translating it yields CASSQDFSY. The entire CDR3 sequence reads CASSQDFSYEQYF.

With regard to this clone: Gene names are the mouse ones. The read gets to within 4 residues of the CDR3 end, and the germline J gene fills in the rest. V is TRBV13-1 and J is TRBJ1-1; tentative D call: TRBD1 (6 bases). CDR1 is NSHNY and CDR2 is SYGAGN in the germline V gene. V lost 3 bases and J 0 bases, leaving 12 bases between the germline ends. The CDR3 length is 15 residues. The DNA read from the CDR3 is TGTGCCAGCAGTGGGAACAGGGCTTCAAACACA. Amino acid sequence: CASSGNRASNT. The entire CDR3 reads CASSGNRASNTEVFF.

Notes on this clone: Mouse names are used for the genes. The read ends 4 residues before the CDR3 terminus; that terminus is restored from the germline J gene. This chain uses TRBV31 with TRBJ1-2; D may be TRBD1 (5 bases). V gave up 4 bases and J gave up 2 bases, with 5 bases separating them. This CDR3 is built from 11 residues. CDR1 and CDR2 (germline): GKSSPN, SITVG. The CDR3 protein is CAWKGNSDYTF. Partial CDR3 DNA: TGTGCCTGGAAGGGGAACTCC.

This clone was seen only a few times. Genes and germline come from the mouse. The missing CDR3 end, 4 residues past where the read stops, is filled in from the germline J gene. The chain employs TRBV13-3 and TRBJ2-2, with D maybe TRBD2 (6 bases). This CDR3 region has 15 residues. Trimming removed 3 bases from V and 0 bases from J, with 9 bases in between. Germline CDR1 reads NNHDY; CDR2 reads SYVADS. CDR3 amino acids: CASSGGLTNTGQLYF. The CDR3 DNA, read in part, is TGTGCCAGCAGTGGGGGACTCACAAACACCGGG.